The rows below give T cell receptor beta chains drawn from one sample of a study of cytomegalovirus exposure and HLA in healthy donors. Here immunoSEQ multiplex PCR was the method, and the copy in TCRdb shows in-frame clones only, minus some. The sample lists over 150,000 clones, around 68% seen once, with approximately 1.5% in the top ten. Sequencing was performed on PBMCs. These receptors were collected from a middle-aged man in good health and CMV-seronegative. The CDR3 runs from the conserved cysteine through the conserved F or W. Each record gives: CDR3 length, V gene, D gene, J gene, CDR3 protein. D genes are given only for firm matches.

16	TRBV7-8	.	TRBJ2-6	CASSIDRMSGANVLTF
14	TRBV29-1	.	TRBJ1-2	CSVEDRGARYGYTF
15	TRBV7-2	TRBD2	TRBJ2-1	CASSSWGGGNNEQFF
15	TRBV18	.	TRBJ2-6	CASSPELSGANVLTF
17	TRBV5-5	TRBD2	.	CASSSLAGVLIPYEQYF
15	TRBV11-2	TRBD1	TRBJ1-1	CASSYGQGLNTEAFF
11	TRBV20-1	TRBD1	TRBJ1-1	CSAPGDRLNFF
13	TRBV29-1	TRBD1	TRBJ2-7	CSVSDRVPYEQYF
15	TRBV4-1	.	TRBJ1-5	CASSPPDRFGKPQHF
15	TRBV11-2	TRBD2	TRBJ2-5	CASSLLAGGPETQYF
15	TRBV12-5	TRBD1	TRBJ1-4	CASGLVRGRWEKLFF
15	TRBV6-6	.	TRBJ2-5	CASTDVGALQETQYF
12	TRBV7-3	.	TRBJ2-2	CASSSFTGELFF
14	TRBV6-6	.	TRBJ2-3	CASSRGTSTDTQYF
13	TRBV28	TRBD1	TRBJ1-1	CATQTGLNTEAFF
14	TRBV7-8	TRBD2	TRBJ2-1	CASSSRLAANEQFF
13	TRBV6-5	.	TRBJ1-1	CASKDTGSIEAFF
14	TRBV5-1	TRBD1	TRBJ1-1	CASSTGTGNTEAFF
16	TRBV6-5	TRBD2	TRBJ2-7	CASSLTSGGASYEQYF
14	TRBV14	.	.	CASSPEGASYEQYF
14	TRBV7-2	.	TRBJ1-1	CASSFRERNTEAFF
16	TRBV18	TRBD1	TRBJ1-3	CASSLGQGSSGNTIYF
15	TRBV7-8	TRBD2	TRBJ2-1	CASSMPGLAGDEQFF
17	TRBV11-2	.	TRBJ2-1	CASSLLQGGSIYNEQFF
15	TRBV5-6	.	TRBJ2-7	CASSSRTAAYYEQYF
13	TRBV6-1	.	TRBJ1-2	CASSLRGNYGYTF
15	TRBV7-9	TRBD1	TRBJ2-3	CASSLRQGSTDTQYF
15	TRBV4-3	TRBD2	TRBJ2-3	CASSQDRGGADTQYF
19	TRBV28	TRBD1	TRBJ2-4	CASSPRQGAKGASKNIQYF
14	TRBV5-5	TRBD2	TRBJ2-7	CASSARGASYEQYF
17	TRBV28	TRBD2	TRBJ2-1	CASSLRGRGALYNEQFF
15	TRBV6-5	TRBD1	TRBJ2-3	CASSYWTGRADTQYF
13	TRBV7-2	.	TRBJ1-5	CASSLVHQQPQHF
16	TRBV5-6	.	TRBJ1-1	CASSFGGVGGDTEAFF
16	TRBV5-1	TRBD1	TRBJ2-3	CASSSLGQGITDTQYF